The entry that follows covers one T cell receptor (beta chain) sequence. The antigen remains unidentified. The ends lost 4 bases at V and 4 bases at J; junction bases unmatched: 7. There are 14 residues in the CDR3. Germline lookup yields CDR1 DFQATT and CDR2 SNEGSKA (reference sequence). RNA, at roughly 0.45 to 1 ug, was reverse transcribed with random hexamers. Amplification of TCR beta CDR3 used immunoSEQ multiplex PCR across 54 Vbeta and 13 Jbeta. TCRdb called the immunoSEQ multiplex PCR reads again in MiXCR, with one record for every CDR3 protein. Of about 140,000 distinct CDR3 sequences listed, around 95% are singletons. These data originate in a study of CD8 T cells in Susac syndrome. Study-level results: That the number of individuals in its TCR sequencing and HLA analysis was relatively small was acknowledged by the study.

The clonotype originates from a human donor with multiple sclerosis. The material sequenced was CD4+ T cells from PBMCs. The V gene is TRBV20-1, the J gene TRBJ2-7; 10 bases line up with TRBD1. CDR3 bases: TGCAGTGCTATCGGGGACAGGGGCTTTTACGAGCAGTACTTC. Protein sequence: CSAIGDRGFYEQYF.